This T cell receptor (beta chain) is from a study of cytomegalovirus exposure and HLA in healthy donors (dated by TCRdb to 2016 to 2017). General notes on the study: An earlier analysis of 550 to 700 of the donors reported 250 to 350 Gb of sequence data and some 120 million unique TCR beta sequences from some 180 million T cells. Approximately 330 gigabases of sequencing data and 70 million to 100 million unique TCR sequences made up an early release that covered approximately 650 HLA-typed donors. The genetic ancestry cluster associated with self-reported Caucasian donors included over 80% of the 300 to 450 genotyped donors. The study aimed to test whether cataloging public T cell receptors could reveal signatures of past pathogen exposure. Using immunosequencing, the study profiled T cell repertoires from 550 to 750 subjects and related those repertoires to cytomegalovirus serostatus. In addition to the first cohort of approximately 650 subjects, a separate validation cohort of 120 different subjects was used. To predict cytomegalovirus infection status, the study combined high-throughput TCR immunosequencing, statistical association of individual TCRs with disease status, and machine learning. A later analysis re-examined previously published TCR beta repertoires from roughly 650 donors and added high-resolution HLA genotyping to investigate patterns of TCR occurrence. The later analysis used no new phenotypic data to find candidate immune exposures, relying instead on TCR beta sequences and their occurrence across donors. To decide whether each TCR beta V gene segment behaved as functional or pseudogenic, an earlier analysis of some 600 of the donors relied on high-throughput TCR beta sequencing. Donor age, sex, ethnicity and CMV serostatus were collected together with the repertoire data. A later genetic analysis took genome-wide SNP genotypes for about 65% of the roughly 670 donors and used that subset as a discovery cohort. Every repertoire in the discovery cohort had been generated on one and the same sequencing platform. Both class I and class II loci were covered by HLA typing, at four-digit resolution. The number of typed donors differed by locus: roughly 629-630 for A, B, C, DRB1 and DQB1; 522 for DQA1; fewer than 610 for DPA1; and about 470 for DPB1. Roughly 5 DR-DQ haplotypes were handled as single units for association and clustering, since linkage in the cohort was strong. Among 398 genotyped donors of the cohort, an average of approximately 250,000 unique TCR beta nucleotide sequences were sequenced per donor, roughly 20% of them non-productive.

The cohort comprised around 690 healthy bone marrow donors. At the time of sampling, all cohort members were nominally healthy, though unrecorded immune exposures were likely present. The donor tested CMV seropositive and was one of the 289 seropositive cohort members. Every donor gave a peripheral blood sample, and the peripheral blood mononuclear cells from that sample were used for TCR beta sequencing. Genomic DNA extraction from the blood cell samples was performed with the Qiagen DNeasy Blood Extraction Kit. The method behind the library was the immunoSEQ multiplex PCR assay. For the multiplex PCR, a mixture combining 60 forward primers for TCR Vbeta segments and 13 reverse primers for TCR Jbeta segments was used. The CDR3 region of rearranged TCR beta genes was amplified from genomic DNA with a multiplex PCR assay. The Illumina HiSeq System was used to sequence the amplified TCR beta libraries as 87-base-pair reads. In the paper's pipeline: A later analysis counted tens of millions of unique TCR beta chains across the 500 to 850 repertoires, and about 10 million of these chains were shared by at least two donors. A nearest-neighbor algorithm error-corrected the raw reads and collapsed the reads into unique sequences, merging closely related sequences to remove PCR and sequencing errors. Alignment of CDR3 sequences to IMGT reference sequences was used to assign V, D and J gene segments. Each retained sequence needed at least a six-nucleotide match to both a V gene segment and a J gene segment. Rearrangements were classified as productive when the CDR3 lacked stop codons and remained in frame with V and J, and all other rearrangements were classified as non-productive. Following IMGT convention, CDR3 was defined as the stretch from the second conserved V-encoded cysteine to the conserved J-encoded phenylalanine. The earlier analysis of about 610 of the donors excluded any sequence lacking an unambiguous match to a single V gene segment. An earlier analysis of 587 of the donors called V segments functional above 56.7% productive rearrangements and segregating when the between-donor standard deviation exceeded 5%. A statistical classification framework was developed to diagnose cytomegalovirus status using the catalog of TCR beta chain sequences. In a later analysis, TCR nucleotide sequences were compared against IMGT/GENE-DB human TR gene sequences so that V and J genes could be assigned. A later analysis assigned CDR3 sequences and most-parsimonious VDJ recombination scenarios with the TCRdist pipeline. In a later analysis, each TCR beta chain was defined by its CDR3 amino acid sequence together with its V-gene family, and reads lacking a unique V-gene family were excluded. To address suspected cross-contamination and a sequencing artifact, a later analysis removed 592 highly shared, low-generation-probability nucleotide sequences. For each public chain, a later analysis derived a clonal expansion index from normalized ranks of inferred template counts within each repertoire. Generation probabilities in a later analysis came from a VDJ recombination model fitted to out-of-frame rearrangements, and those results were checked against IGoR. Hypergeometric tests were used in a later analysis to score TCR-TCR, TCR-HLA and TCR-CMV co-occurrence, with a repertoire-size bias correction applied to the TCR pairs. To estimate false discovery rates, a later analysis permuted the HLA or CMV assignments 20 times. In a later analysis, co-occurring TCRs were grouped using DBSCAN, with TCRdist sequence similarity added in when clustering inside HLA-allele-positive subsets. Repertoires with fewer than 30,000 or more than 120,000 public chains were left out of co-occurrence clustering, as were roughly five repertoires with anomalous nucleotide sharing. Drawn from immuneACCESS, this table holds only the in-frame rearrangements with V and J called that TCRdb kept. Clones are partly lost; checked studies trace under half to an unresolved V gene and leave the rest unexplained. V and J calls plus clone size are reproduced from that table; the DNA served to infer D and trimming. The sample data list approximately 100,000 clones, and roughly a tenth of these were observed just once. About 5% of the sample lies in the top ten.

At the junction V is shortened by 4 bases and J by 5 bases; bases outside the gene matches: 5. The CDR3 goes from the cysteine to the phenylalanine over 15 residues. Only the CDR3 portion is preserved as DNA: 45 bases, with reading frame beginning at the first base. Per the germline V gene, SGHNT is the CDR1 and YENEEA is the CDR2. This clone was recorded a few times. The specificity of this receptor is unknown. Qualities for individual bases were not recorded, and no much larger clone is one base off. Overall results and qualifications from the work: According to a later genetic analysis, donors in an Asian-associated ancestry cluster had fewer N-insertions in productive TCRs than the roughly 670-donor mean. A cluster of highly shared sequence variants was judged likely to be a technical artifact of the sequencing pipeline. In the study, around 150 TCR beta chains were listed as associated with cytomegalovirus. CMV serostatus was the only immune exposure information available for the cohort. Most TCR sequences were seen in very few donors, while some public TCRs were found in many individuals. The 87-base-pair reads could not distinguish some IMGT-functional V segments, including TRBV6-2 and TRBV6-3, so those segments were excluded. The classifier was reported to diagnose cytomegalovirus status with high specificity and sensitivity in both the original cohort and the validation cohort. In vitro tests confirmed that a few of the cytomegalovirus-associated TCR beta chains recognize cytomegalovirus antigens. A further reported finding was that TCR beta sequences accurately predicted the HLA-A and HLA-B alleles for most subjects in the first cohort. This cohort had only TCR beta chains sequenced, and the lack of alpha or paired-chain data limited which features could be detected. Compared with equally common non-associated chains, HLA-associated TCR beta chains in a later analysis were more clonally expanded and had lower generation probabilities. A later analysis found that TCR association rates varied across HLA loci, with DRB1 alleles showing the most associated TCRs and HLA-C alleles the fewest. A later analysis found that most CMV-associated TCR beta chains appeared HLA-restricted, with HLA associations seemingly driven largely by CMV exposure. According to the authors, the approach could potentially be generalized to other disease states and immunological phenotypes. When HLA alleles, especially DR and DQ, strongly co-occurred, TCR associations were difficult to assign to individual alleles. According to a later analysis, parvovirus B19, influenza, CMV and Epstein-Barr virus appeared linked to several top co-occurrence clusters. Because HLA typing was unavailable for some donors at each locus, only the typed subset was used in association tests. In a later analysis, around 15,000 TCR beta sequences were associated with specific HLA alleles at a false discovery rate of 0.05. Presence/absence analyses assumed roughly uniform sequencing depth across donors, an assumption that may not hold. About 17 rarely observed V segments, including chromosome 9 orphons, were excluded from the earlier analysis of several hundred of the donors because counts were too low. In an earlier analysis of about 600 of the donors, most TCR beta V segments appeared in productive rearrangements about 87% or about 30% of the time, broadly matching IMGT annotations. In a later genetic analysis, a missense DCLRE1C variant was associated with V-gene and J-gene trimming of TCR beta chains, and the association was replicated in an independent cohort. Linkage disequilibrium might explain the correlated functional status among segregating V segments, but an unknown experimental factor could not be excluded.

The source material was PBMCs. The sequence joins TRBV11-3 to TRBJ2-5, with 12 middle bases fitting TRBD2. This TCR was recovered from a man aged 50 to 60 in good health and CMV-seropositive. The base sequence is TGTGCCAGCAGCTCGACTAGCGGGAGCCTGGAGACCCAGTACTTC. The resulting protein is CASSSTSGSLETQYF.